This is a list of T cell receptor beta chains from one sample in a study of graft-versus-host responses after intestinal transplantation. The repertoire was sequenced with immunoSEQ multiplex PCR; TCRdb's copy has only in-frame clones and lacks some. Of about 19,000 clones listed, more than 65% are singletons. The material sequenced was PBMCs, taken 14 days after transplant. These receptors originate from a human patient who received an intestinal transplant, so some T cells may come from the graft donor. Each CDR3 is given with its conserved first and last residue. The D gene is left open where the match is weak.

J gene | V gene | D gene | CDR3 protein
TRBJ2-1 | TRBV9 | . | CASSVTRGGNNEQFF
TRBJ1-5 | TRBV28 | . | CASSLGQPQHF
TRBJ2-7 | TRBV5-5 | . | CATGGPGDYEQYF
TRBJ2-3 | TRBV4-2 | TRBD2 | CASSQTSGSPDTQYF
TRBJ2-5 | TRBV6-1 | . | CASMTGETQYF
TRBJ2-7 | TRBV7-2 | . | CASSSWASSYEQYF
TRBJ1-1 | TRBV4-1 | TRBD1 | CASSRNTDRGTEAFF
TRBJ2-3 | TRBV7-3 | TRBD2 | CASSYGGGTDTQYF
TRBJ2-1 | TRBV7-8 | . | CASSYRDLGDEQFF
TRBJ2-7 | TRBV7-9 | TRBD1 | CASSHRDRNYEQYF
TRBJ2-2 | TRBV6-5 | . | CASSYGGMNTGELFF
TRBJ2-3 | TRBV18 | TRBD2 | CASSPGGVAGGSWADTQYF
TRBJ1-5 | TRBV4-1 | . | CASSQDRGQGLGNQPQHF
TRBJ2-1 | TRBV5-1 | TRBD2 | CASSPLAAPKGEQFF
TRBJ2-5 | TRBV12-5 | TRBD1 | CASGLVVGTGLEQYF
TRBJ2-1 | TRBV5-1 | TRBD2 | CASSYSSGGADEQFF
TRBJ1-4 | TRBV29-1 | . | CSVLGGDRAEKLFF
TRBJ2-5 | TRBV11-2 | . | CASSGYGQLYQETQYF
TRBJ2-1 | TRBV9 | . | CASSPAVSNEQFF
TRBJ1-5 | TRBV27 | . | CASSLSGLQPQHF
TRBJ2-3 | TRBV27 | . | CASSLSPGLSTDTQYF
TRBJ2-7 | TRBV5-4 | TRBD2 | CASSLDERGAYEQYF
TRBJ2-5 | TRBV20-1 | . | CSAREETQYF
TRBJ2-3 | TRBV4-1 | TRBD2 | CASSQDSIAGADTQYF
TRBJ2-5 | TRBV18 | TRBD2 | CASSPTRGAGGLNQETQYF
TRBJ2-3 | TRBV6-5 | . | CASSYYRPSSTDTQYF
TRBJ1-1 | TRBV10-3 | . | CAISLGIQGMRTEAFF
TRBJ2-3 | TRBV6-5 | . | CASSYFGRASTDTQYF
TRBJ2-7 | TRBV9 | . | CASSPRQDYEQYF
TRBJ2-2 | TRBV29-1 | . | CSVVTGGGAGELFF
TRBJ1-2 | TRBV9 | . | CASSVVPTDSFYGYTF
TRBJ2-7 | TRBV6-1 | . | CASSVGAGEQYF
TRBJ1-6 | TRBV19 | TRBD1 | CASSTGGGSPLHF
TRBJ1-5 | TRBV19 | . | CAGGAVYSNQPQHF
TRBJ2-7 | TRBV6-6 | TRBD2 | CASQPVGGRYYEQYF
TRBJ2-3 | TRBV4-2 | . | CASSPEAGGTDTQYF
TRBJ1-5 | TRBV19 | . | CASSIPNQPQHF
TRBJ2-1 | TRBV2 | . | CASSETPGEQNYNEQFF
TRBJ1-6 | TRBV5-1 | . | CASSLSAPTRNSPLHF